Here is one T cell receptor (beta chain) with its context. The protocol was immunoSEQ multiplex PCR, while the TCRdb copy is restricted to in-frame clones and leaves out a portion. Here the sample spans under 130,000 clones, roughly 80% being singletons. This sample was included in a study of blood T cell repertoires in COVID-19. Trimming removed 5 bases from V and 2 bases from J; junction bases left unmatched: 8. Germline CDR1 reads SEHNR; CDR2 reads FQNEAQ (reference sequence). There are 15 residues in the CDR3. The chain has TRBV7-9 and TRBJ2-7; 8 bases align to TRBD2. This clonotype was sampled from a woman between 70 and 85 years old with acute or convalescent COVID-19. The sequencing sample was made of peripheral blood. The chain's CDR3 is CASSPQEAGAYEQYF. The CDR3 nucleotides read TGTGCCAGCAGCCCTCAGGAAGCGGGAGCCTACGAGCAGTACTTC.